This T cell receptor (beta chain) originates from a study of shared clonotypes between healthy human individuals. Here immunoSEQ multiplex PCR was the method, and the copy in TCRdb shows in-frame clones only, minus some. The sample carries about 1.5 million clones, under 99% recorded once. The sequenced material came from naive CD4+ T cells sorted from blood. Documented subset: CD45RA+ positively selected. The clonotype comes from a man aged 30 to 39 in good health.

In DNA, the CDR3 is TGTGCCAGCAGTTACGATCAACAGGGGCGGAACTATGGCTACACCTTC. This encodes CASSYDQQGRNYGYTF. The chain combines TRBV6-5 with TRBJ1-2; 7 nucleotides agree with TRBD1. Trimming took 2 bases from V and 2 from J; bases not matched to a gene: 8. CDR1 and CDR2 from the germline V gene are MNHEY and SVGAGI. This CDR3 region has 16 residues.